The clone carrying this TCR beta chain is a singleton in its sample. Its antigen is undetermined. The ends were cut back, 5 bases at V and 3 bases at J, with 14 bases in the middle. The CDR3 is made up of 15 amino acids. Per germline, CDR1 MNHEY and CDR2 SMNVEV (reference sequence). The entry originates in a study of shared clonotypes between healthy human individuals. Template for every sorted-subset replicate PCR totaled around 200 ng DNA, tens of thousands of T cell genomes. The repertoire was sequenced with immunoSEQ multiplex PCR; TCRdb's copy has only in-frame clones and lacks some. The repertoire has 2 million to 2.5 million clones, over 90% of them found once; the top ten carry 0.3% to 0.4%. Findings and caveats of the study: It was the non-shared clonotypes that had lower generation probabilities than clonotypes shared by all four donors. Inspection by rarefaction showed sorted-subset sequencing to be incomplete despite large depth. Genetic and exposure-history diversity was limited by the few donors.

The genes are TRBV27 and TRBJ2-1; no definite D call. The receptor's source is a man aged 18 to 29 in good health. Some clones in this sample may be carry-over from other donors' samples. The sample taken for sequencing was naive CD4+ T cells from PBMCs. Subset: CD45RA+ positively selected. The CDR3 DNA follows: TGTGCCAGCAGTCGCCCCGGATCCGGCTACAATGAGCAGTTCTTC. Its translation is CASSRPGSGYNEQFF.